This is a list of T cell receptor beta chains from one sample in a study of beta chain features in type 1 diabetes. The table came from immunoSEQ multiplex PCR; TCRdb's copy has only in-frame clones and leaves some out. The sample includes roughly 370,000 clones, 14% of them seen just once. Sequenced: naive CD4+ T cells from blood. The source of these receptors is a man aged 30-40 years in good health. Each CDR3 is given with its conserved first and last residue. Fields, in order: V gene, CDR3 protein.

TRBV9 CASSVRDIAYGYTF
TRBV6-5 CASSYSWGRGTEAFF
TRBV29-1 CSGGIIGELFF
TRBV7-3 CASSGGQASTDTQYF
TRBV15 CATSPRLGEKLFF
TRBV28 CASSRSLGLNTEAFF
TRBV2 CASSPWGALADTQYF
TRBV10-3 CAISESDRGLRYGYTF
TRBV25-1 CASSESGYSNQPQHF
TRBV2 CASRSGSSPGELFF